This record concerns one T cell receptor (beta chain) sequence. What it recognizes is unknown. PCR amplification relied on 60 Vbeta primers (plus 13 Jbeta primers). Sequencing was performed with immunoSEQ multiplex PCR; in TCRdb, only in-frame clones are kept and a portion is missing. The sample carries approximately 93,000 clones, roughly three quarters recorded once. This sample was included in a study of cytomegalovirus exposure and HLA in healthy donors. Study observations and caveats: Association of a missense DCLRE1C variant with TCR beta V- and J-gene trimming was reported in a later analysis.

V gave up 4 bases and J gave up 9 bases; unmatched junction bases: 3. The germline gives CDR1 SGHVS, CDR2 FNYEAQ. The CDR3 has 12 residues. The sequencing sample was made of PBMCs. This chain joins TRBV7-6 and TRBJ2-1; TRBD2 agrees at 7 bases. This clonotype originated in a woman aged 40 to 49 in good health and CMV-seronegative. This CDR3 is CASSSSGVEQFF. CDR3 sequence (DNA): TGTGCCAGCAGCTCCAGCGGGGTTGAGCAGTTCTTC.